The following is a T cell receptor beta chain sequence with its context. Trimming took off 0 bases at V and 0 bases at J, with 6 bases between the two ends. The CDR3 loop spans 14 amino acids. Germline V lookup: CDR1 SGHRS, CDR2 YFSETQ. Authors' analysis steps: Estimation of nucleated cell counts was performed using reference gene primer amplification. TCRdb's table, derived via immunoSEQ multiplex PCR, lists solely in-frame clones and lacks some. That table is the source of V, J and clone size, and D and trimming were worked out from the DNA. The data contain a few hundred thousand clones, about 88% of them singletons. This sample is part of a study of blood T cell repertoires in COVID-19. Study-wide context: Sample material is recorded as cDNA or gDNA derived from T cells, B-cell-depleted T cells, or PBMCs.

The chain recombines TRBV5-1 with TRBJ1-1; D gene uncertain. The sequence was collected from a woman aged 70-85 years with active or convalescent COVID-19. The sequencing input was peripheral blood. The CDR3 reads CASSLEQLNTEAFF. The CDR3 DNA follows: TGCGCCAGCAGCTTGGAACAGTTGAACACTGAAGCTTTCTTT.